The 8 T cell receptor beta chains below all came from one sample that was sequenced in a study of T cells in localized non-small cell lung cancer. Libraries were prepared by immunoSEQ multiplex PCR; TCRdb keeps only in-frame clonotypes and omits some of them. The table has 25,000 to 35,000 clones, about 89% seen once. The sequences come from peripheral blood, collected before any cancer treatment. The receptors stem from a woman aged 40-69 years with stage I lung adenocarcinoma.

The V and J genes are TRBV6-1 and TRBJ2-3; possible D gene TRBD2, 6 bases. V was clipped by 8 bases and J by 3 bases, with 9 bases between them. CDR1 is MNHNS and CDR2 is SASEGT in the germline V gene. This CDR3 spans 12 amino acids. The CDR3, as DNA: TGTGCCAGCGACCGGGGGACAGATACGCAGTATTTT. As protein: CASDRGTDTQYF.

This chain links TRBV7-2 with TRBJ2-5; 13 bases map to TRBD2. The CDR3 runs to 16 residues. The germline gives CDR1 SGHTA, CDR2 FQGNSA. The ends lost 4 bases at V and 7 bases at J; junction bases unmatched: 9. The CDR3 protein is CASSYGLAGDRRTQYF. CDR3 in DNA: TGTGCCAGCAGCTACGGACTAGCGGGAGATCGTAGGACCCAGTACTTC.

The CDR3 protein is CASSPPRDLMNTEAFF. CDR3 in DNA: TGTGCCAGTAGTCCCCCACGGGACTTGATGAACACTGAAGCTTTCTTT. This chain joins TRBV19 and TRBJ1-1, with D possibly TRBD1 on 5 matching bases. The V end lost 5 bases, the J end lost 0 bases, and 16 bases lay between the germline ends. The V gene's germline CDR1 is LNHDA and CDR2 SQIVND (reference sequence). The CDR3 is 16 residues long.

The chain links TRBV10-3 to TRBJ2-1; 7 bases fit TRBD1. CDR3 length: 16 residues. Per germline, CDR1 ENHRY and CDR2 SYGVKD. V gave up 4 bases and J gave up 3 bases; unmatched junction bases: 9. The CDR3 DNA reads as TGTGCCATCAGTGGACAGGGTGATCGGGTCTACAATGAGCAGTTCTTC. It encodes CAISGQGDRVYNEQFF.

This chain connects TRBV5-4 to TRBJ2-7, with TRBD1 identical over 8 bases. The CDR3 has 15 amino acids. Germline-derived CDR1 and CDR2 are SGHNT and YYREEE (reference sequence). Losses at the gene ends were 4 bases for V and 0 bases for J; bases not matched to a gene: 6. This CDR3 reads CASSQTGVLSYEQYF. The DNA of the CDR3 is TGTGCCAGCAGCCAGACAGGGGTCCTCTCCTACGAGCAGTACTTC.

This chain uses TRBV14 with TRBJ1-1; tentatively, D is TRBD1 (6 bases). CDR3 length: 13 amino acids. Trimming left V 6 bases short and J 4 bases short, with 12 bases between. The germline gives CDR1 SGHDN, CDR2 FVKESK. CDR3 DNA: TGTGCCAGCAGTGCAGGGGTTCTCACTGAAGCTTTCTTT. Translation gives CASSAGVLTEAFF.

The J gene is TRBJ1-5, the V gene TRBV19; unclear D gene. Trimming removed 2 bases at V and 2 bases at J, with 10 bases between. CDR1 and CDR2 from the germline V gene are LNHDA and SQIVND (reference sequence). This CDR3 has 15 amino acids. CDR3 sequence (DNA): TGTGCCAGTAGTATAAGCGACCTGGGCAATCAGCCCCAGCATTTT. Amino acids: CASSISDLGNQPQHF.

The chain has TRBV28 and TRBJ2-2; D is unclear. CDR1 is MDHEN and CDR2 is SYDVKM in the germline V gene. Trimming pared 5 bases from V and 1 base from J, leaving 11 bases between. The CDR3 has 15 residues. In DNA form, the CDR3 reads TGTGCCAGCAGTCCTGGCTATGAGAACACCGGGGAGCTGTTTTTT. It codes for CASSPGYENTGELFF.